This is a list of T cell receptor beta chains from one sample in a study of blood T cells in healthy people across ages. MiXCR, run by TCRdb on the 5' RACE reads, gives a single entry per CDR3 protein. The repertoire consists of approximately 690,000 distinct CDR3 sequences, with around 41% occurring once and the leading ten covering around 30%. Sequenced: blood. The receptors were sampled from a man older than 75 in good health. Each CDR3 is given with its conserved first and last residue.

v_call: TRBV28
j_call: TRBJ2-1
cdr3_aa: CASSSLAGEGNEQFF

v_call: TRBV7-9
j_call: TRBJ2-5
cdr3_aa: CASSLALAKQETQYF

v_call: TRBV10-1
j_call: TRBJ1-2
cdr3_aa: CASSKTGQEGYTF

v_call: TRBV5-6
j_call: TRBJ2-7
cdr3_aa: CASSLWAQGVYEQYF

v_call: TRBV24-1
j_call: TRBJ2-3
cdr3_aa: CATSDPRVGRNTQYF

v_call: TRBV5-1
j_call: TRBJ2-5
cdr3_aa: CASSYTSGGPGIKTQYF

v_call: TRBV27
j_call: TRBJ2-7
cdr3_aa: CASSTPTGHEQYF

v_call: TRBV7-2
j_call: TRBJ2-3
cdr3_aa: CASSPGQPTDTQYF

v_call: TRBV4-2
j_call: TRBJ1-4
cdr3_aa: CASSQVRDRGELFF

v_call: TRBV20-1
j_call: TRBJ2-1
cdr3_aa: CSAPRGNEQFF

v_call: TRBV20-1
j_call: TRBJ1-4
cdr3_aa: CSAKTGSTNEKLFF

v_call: TRBV6-6
j_call: TRBJ1-2
cdr3_aa: CASSYSQSDGCTF

v_call: TRBV29-1
j_call: TRBJ1-1
cdr3_aa: CSAGTGGALGTEAFF

v_call: TRBV4-2
j_call: TRBJ2-3
cdr3_aa: CASHEGVNTDTQYF

v_call: TRBV29-1
j_call: TRBJ1-4
cdr3_aa: CSVGGGTAEKLFF

v_call: TRBV28
j_call: TRBJ2-7
cdr3_aa: CASSVASGAGALKEQYF

v_call: TRBV29-1
j_call: TRBJ2-3
cdr3_aa: CSVEVVLDTQYF

v_call: TRBV20-1
j_call: .
cdr3_aa: CSARSIAGYEQYF

v_call: TRBV7-6
j_call: TRBJ2-1
cdr3_aa: CASSIRQGSYNEQFF

v_call: TRBV24-1
j_call: TRBJ2-3
cdr3_aa: CATGEGTDTQYF

v_call: TRBV20-1
j_call: TRBJ1-2
cdr3_aa: CSAEQGKGGYTF

v_call: TRBV27
j_call: TRBJ1-5
cdr3_aa: CASSTDRNYQPQHF

v_call: TRBV6-5
j_call: TRBJ2-1
cdr3_aa: CASRDGSGSSYNEQFF

v_call: TRBV11-2
j_call: TRBJ2-5
cdr3_aa: CASSSGHGQTQYF

v_call: TRBV7-2
j_call: TRBJ2-5
cdr3_aa: CASSSNRGQGETQYF

v_call: TRBV7-9
j_call: TRBJ2-3
cdr3_aa: CASSRGDRGRDTQYF

v_call: TRBV7-2
j_call: TRBJ2-5
cdr3_aa: CASSLPQLQKTQYF

v_call: TRBV3-1
j_call: TRBJ1-2
cdr3_aa: CASSQGWEAYGYTF

v_call: TRBV7-2
j_call: TRBJ1-2
cdr3_aa: CASSRTGDSGSGYGYTF

v_call: TRBV5-1
j_call: TRBJ2-5
cdr3_aa: CASREEAVPVRTQYF

v_call: TRBV6-2/TRBV6-3
j_call: TRBJ2-7
cdr3_aa: CASSYPITRQVHTLYEQYF

v_call: TRBV5-1
j_call: TRBJ2-1
cdr3_aa: CASSFFLSDNEQFF

v_call: TRBV20-1
j_call: TRBJ2-3
cdr3_aa: CSARDLRGALDTQYF

v_call: TRBV29-1
j_call: TRBJ1-2
cdr3_aa: CSVARSGVNYGYTF

v_call: TRBV7-2
j_call: TRBJ2-3
cdr3_aa: CASSFPLRGSTDTQYF

v_call: TRBV11-2
j_call: TRBJ2-3
cdr3_aa: CASSDGSWDTQYF

v_call: TRBV20-1
j_call: TRBJ2-3
cdr3_aa: CSARLAGGPGTQYF

v_call: TRBV28
j_call: TRBJ2-7
cdr3_aa: CASSPGLVGYEQYF

v_call: TRBV7-2
j_call: TRBJ2-7
cdr3_aa: CASSDDRSYQRGHSYEQYF

v_call: TRBV7-8
j_call: TRBJ2-5
cdr3_aa: CASSPPTGGTVTQYF